This T cell receptor beta chain was recorded in a study of blood T cell repertoires in COVID-19. For the study at large: Sources were T cells, B-cell-depleted T cells, or PBMCs; the material itself was cDNA or gDNA.

Under the authors' procedure: Amplification of reference gene primers was used by the study to estimate nucleated cell counts. Sequencing was performed with immunoSEQ multiplex PCR; in TCRdb, only in-frame clones are kept and a portion is missing. V and J calls and clone size follow that table, whereas D and trimming were derived from the DNA. The sample has some 100,000 clones; 70% to 85% are singletons. The TCR sequence derives from a middle-aged man with acute or convalescent COVID-19. The material sequenced was peripheral blood.

The CDR3 coding sequence is TGTGCCAGCAGCTTGGCCACGAACACCGGGGAGCTGTTTTTT. Its protein product is CASSLATNTGELFF. The chain carries TRBV5-5 and TRBJ2-2; D not resolved. Germline V lookup: CDR1 SGHKS, CDR2 YYEKEE (reference sequence). This CDR3 is 14 amino acids long. Deletions cut 0 bases from V and 0 bases from J, with 3 bases between. Looking up the rest from reference TRBV5-5 and TRBJ2-2 gives the full variable domain: DAGVTQSPTHLIKTRGQQVTLRCSPISGHKSVSWYQQVLGQGPQFIFQYYEKEERGRGNFPDRFSARQFPNYSSELNVNALLLGDSALYLCASSLATNTGELFFGEGSRLTVL.